The 20 T cell receptor beta chains in this list originate from one sample, sequenced in a study of T-cell memory formation after mild COVID-19 (dated by TCRdb to the early 2020s). Libraries were prepared through 5' RACE. The listed sequencing device is Illumina NovaSeq 6000. The public reads were reanalyzed by TCRdb: fastp trimming at Q25, MiXCR alignment, in-frame beta chains only. Rows are combined by CDR3 protein, so each entry shows the most common genes and DNA. The sample includes 300,000 to 350,000 distinct CDR3 sequences, with about an eighth observed a single time. The top ten hold about a fifth of the sample. Sequenced sample: PBMCs or a T cell subset sorted from them (not recorded which). Source of these receptors: a man aged 18 to 29 who had mild COVID-19 (a few samples of this study predate the infection). The sample titles of this study are shuffled in the database, so cell type and time point are left out; the donor was told from shared clones.

This sequence joins TRBV7-3 and TRBJ2-5; TRBD1 aligns across 8 bases. Germline loops: CDR1 SGHTA, CDR2 FQGTGA. The CDR3 runs to 14 residues. The V gene end was trimmed by 5 bases and the J gene end by 4 bases; junction bases not matched to a gene: 6. This CDR3 reads CASSLDRGSETQYF. CDR3 DNA sequence: TGTGCCAGCAGCCTCGACAGGGGTTCAGAGACCCAGTACTTC.

This clonotype appeared many times. V and J are TRBV10-3 and TRBJ2-7; a weak D match, TRBD1 (6 bases). Germline CDR1 ENHRY, CDR2 SYGVKD. The CDR3 totals 13 residues. V lost 6 bases and J 2 bases, leaving 11 bases between the germline ends. The CDR3 reads CAIRPDSTYEQYV. The CDR3 region has the DNA TGTGCCATCAGACCGGACAGTACCTACGAGCAGTACGTC.

As for this clonotype: Mismatch with germline at one junction end may stem from a read error. The chain uses TRBV4-2 and TRBJ2-3, with D possibly being TRBD1 (6 bases). There are 15 residues in the CDR3. Germline CDR1 is LGHNA and CDR2 is YNFKEQ. The CDR3: CAISPEGGGTDTQYF. The CDR3 DNA follows: TGTGCCATCAGCCCTGAAGGGGGAGGCACAGATACGCAGTATTTT.

This clonotype was found a few times. The CDR3 reads CAASSKKSPLHF. DNA for the CDR3: TGTGCCGCATCCAGCAAGAAATCACCCCTCCACTTT. The gene calls are TRBV5-5 and TRBJ1-6; D gene uncertain. CDR1 is SGHKS and CDR2 is YYEKEE in the germline V gene (reference sequence). V was shortened by 10 bases and J by 10 bases, with 15 bases between the two germline ends. The CDR3 runs to 12 residues.

Ten or more counts support this clonotype. The J gene is TRBJ2-1, the V gene TRBV12-3 or TRBV12-4, with unresolved D. Trimming left V 7 bases short and J 8 bases short, with 6 bases between. The CDR3 runs 10 residues. CDR3 DNA sequence: TGTGCCAGCACCGTCGATGAGCAGTTCTTC. Its translation: CASTVDEQFF.

This clonotype was observed a few times. DNA of the CDR3: TGCAGTGCTAGGATCCCCAGGGGGCGATCACCCCTCCACTTT. Protein: CSARIPRGRSPLHF. The rearrangement uses TRBV20-1 and TRBJ1-6; 8 bases are shared with TRBD1. Germline V gives CDR1 DFQATT, CDR2 SNEGSKA (reference sequence). The junction had 8 bases not matched to a gene; V was cut back by 3 bases and J by 10 bases. The CDR3 consists of 14 residues.

The J gene is TRBJ2-7, the V gene TRBV11-1; D possibly corresponds to TRBD1 (5 bases). Looked up from germline, CDR1 is SGHAT and CDR2 is FQDESV (reference sequence). V lost 5 bases and J lost 6, with 17 bases in between. This CDR3 comprises 14 residues. CDR3 bases: TGTGCCAGCAGCGAGAATTCAGGGTCCCCCGAGCAGTACTTC. The encoded protein is CASSENSGSPEQYF.

This clonotype was recorded a few times. The gene calls are TRBV7-2 and TRBJ1-1; TRBD1 matches 8 bases. The CDR3 is made up of 15 amino acids. The trim removed 5 bases at V and 11 bases at J, leaving 16 bases unmatched. CDR1 and CDR2 (germline): SGHTA, FQGNSA. CDR3 residues: CASSASDRGYGEAFF. The CDR3 nucleotides read TGTGCCAGCAGCGCCTCAGACAGGGGCTACGGAGAGGCTTTCTTT. Full variable domain (remainder filled in from reference TRBV7-2 and TRBJ1-1): GAGVSQSPSNKVTEKGKDVELRCDPISGHTALYWYRQSLGQGLEFLIYFQGNSAPDKSGLPSDRFSAERTGGSVSTLTIQRTQQEDSAVYLCASSASDRGYGEAFFGQGTRLTVV.

This clonotype has only a few counts. The gene calls are TRBV6-2 or TRBV6-3 and TRBJ2-3; 11 nucleotides align to TRBD1. Germline loops: CDR1 MNHEY, CDR2 SVGEGT. There are 17 residues in the CDR3. V lost 2 bases, J lost 3 bases, and 7 bases stayed unmatched. The CDR3 sequence: CASSYAKDRGLTDTQYF. CDR3 DNA: TGTGCCAGCAGTTACGCAAAGGACAGGGGGCTAACAGATACGCAGTATTTT.

This clonotype turned up a few times. This chain joins TRBV7-9 and TRBJ1-2; no definite D call. CDR3 length: 15 residues. Germline lookup yields CDR1 SEHNR and CDR2 FQNEAQ (reference sequence). V was pared by 1 base and J by 4 bases, with 13 bases between. CDR3 sequence: CASSLEPGLFYGYTF. The CDR3 DNA reads as TGTGCCAGCAGCTTAGAGCCAGGCCTATTCTATGGCTACACCTTC.

The V and J genes are TRBV27 and TRBJ2-5; D is undetermined. V lost 4 bases and J lost 1, with 10 bases in between. CDR1 and CDR2 from the germline V gene are MNHEY and SMNVEV (reference sequence). There are 14 residues in the CDR3. CDR3 sequence reads: CASSYDGPQETQYF. The CDR3 DNA reads TGTGCCAGCAGTTATGATGGGCCCCAAGAGACCCAGTACTTC.

This clonotype came up a few times. The J gene is TRBJ1-1, the V gene TRBV5-1; a weak D match, TRBD1 (5 bases). This CDR3 is built from 14 residues. Germline V lookup: CDR1 SGHRS, CDR2 YFSETQ. The V end was cut by 7 bases, the J end by 4 bases, with 17 bases between. CDR3 protein: CASVEGPWSTEAFF. CDR3 sequence (DNA): TGCGCCAGCGTGGAGGGGCCCTGGAGCACTGAAGCTTTCTTT.

The V call is TRBV7-8, the J call TRBJ2-1; D tentatively fits TRBD1 or TRBD2 (6 bases each). Germline V gene lookup returns CDR1 SGHVS and CDR2 FQNEAQ. The CDR3 is 15 amino acids. V was shortened by 5 bases and J by 5 bases, with 16 bases between the two germline ends. The CDR3 is CASSPVRGGNNEQFF. For the CDR3, the DNA is TGTGCCAGCAGCCCCGTTCGAGGGGGGAACAATGAGCAGTTCTTC.

The V gene is TRBV2, the J gene TRBJ1-4; the D is unclear. Germline loops: CDR1 SNHLY, CDR2 FYNNEI. This CDR3 is built from 15 residues. Trimming pared 8 bases from V and 8 bases from J, leaving 21 bases between. CDR3 DNA: TGTGCCAGCTACGGGTTGAGGGCGAAGTTGGAAAAACTGTTTTTT. Protein sequence: CASYGLRAKLEKLFF.

At least ten counts were recorded for this clonotype. The V gene is TRBV5-1, the J gene TRBJ2-2; D not resolved. V lost 4 bases and J lost 8, with 18 bases in between. Germline V gene sequence: CDR1 SGHRS, CDR2 YFSETQ. This CDR3 is 15 amino acids long. CDR3 DNA: TGCGCCAGCAGCCCGGTCACCGCCTACTCGGGGGAGCTGTTTTTT. Protein sequence: CASSPVTAYSGELFF.

This clonotype turned up a few times. The chain couples TRBV6-6 to TRBJ2-7; the D gene is possibly TRBD1 (7 bases). The V end lost 2 bases, the J end lost 7 bases, and 21 bases lay between the germline ends. Germline-derived CDR1 and CDR2 are MNHNY and SVGAGI (reference sequence). The CDR3 is made up of 16 amino acids. The CDR3 loop is CASSYALRTGRGEQYV. Written as DNA, the CDR3 is TGTGCCAGCAGTTACGCCCTCAGGACAGGCCGGGGGGAGCAGTACGTC.

The chain has TRBV6-1 and TRBJ1-1; 7 nucleotides align to TRBD1. The germline V gene has CDR1 MNHNS and CDR2 SASEGT. The J segment lost 3 bases and the V segment lost 1 base, leaving 2 bases of the junction unmatched. The CDR3 runs 14 residues. The CDR3 bases are TGTGCCAGCAGTGAAGACAGGGGCGACACTGAAGCTTTCTTT. It translates to CASSEDRGDTEAFF.

This clonotype turned up a few times. This rearrangement joins TRBV20-1 to TRBJ2-3; D is unresolved. The ends were cut back, 2 bases at V and 4 bases at J, with 16 bases in the middle. The CDR3 length is 15 residues. Germline V gene sequence: CDR1 DFQATT, CDR2 SNEGSKA (reference sequence). Here the CDR3 reads CSARWRPSNADTQYF. CDR3 DNA: TGCAGTGCTAGATGGCGGCCCAGCAACGCAGATACGCAGTATTTT.

This chain joins TRBV29-1 and TRBJ2-3, with TRBD2 matching 8 bases. J lost 6 bases, V lost 7 bases, and 9 bases had no gene match. CDR1 is SQVTM and CDR2 is ANQGSEA in the germline V gene. The CDR3 consists of 13 residues. As DNA, the CDR3 is TGCAGCGGGGGGACTAGTCGGATTGATACGCAGTATTTT. It encodes CSGGTSRIDTQYF.

The chain employs TRBV2 and TRBJ1-1; D is undetermined. Trimming cost V 6 bases and J 2 bases, with 16 bases left between them. Germline V CDR1 and CDR2: SNHLY, FYNNEI. There are 15 residues in the CDR3. The CDR3 coding sequence is TGTGCCAGCAGGAGACGGCGGACGGGAAACACTGAAGCTTTCTTT. Protein: CASRRRRTGNTEAFF.